What follows are 3 T cell receptor beta chains derived from one specimen sequenced in a study of T cells after yellow fever vaccination. Using its own MiXCR run on the 5' RACE reads, TCRdb lists one record per CDR3 protein. The sample has around 67,000 distinct CDR3 sequences, approximately 7% seen once; the top ten hold around 32%. The sample in question was CD8+ T cells sorted from PBMCs, obtained less than 6 days after the first yellow fever vaccination. Every receptor here comes from a man between 18 and 29 years old who received the YFV17D yellow fever vaccine.

The chain links TRBV7-8 to TRBJ1-2, with D possibly TRBD1 on 6 matching bases. With 5 bases removed from V and 0 bases from J, the gap between germline ends came to 16 bases. Germline lookup yields CDR1 SGHVS and CDR2 FQNEAQ. The CDR3 extends over 16 amino acids. In DNA, the CDR3 is TGTGCCAGCAGCCACGCCGGACAGCTAGCTAACTATGGCTACACCTTC. Its protein product is CASSHAGQLANYGYTF.

By share, this clonotype counts as medium-sized. J is TRBJ2-5 and V is TRBV7-2, with 12 nucleotides matching TRBD2. This CDR3 contains 15 residues. Trimming removed 5 bases from V and 4 bases from J; junction bases left unmatched: 5. Germline-derived CDR1 and CDR2 are SGHTA and FQGNSA. CDR3 residues: CASSGKGLAGETQYF. CDR3 nucleotides: TGTGCCAGCAGCGGGAAGGGACTAGCGGGAGAGACCCAGTACTTC.

This clonotype was seen ten or more times. The J gene is TRBJ1-1, the V gene TRBV6-5; possible D gene TRBD1, 5 bases. Germline V lookup: CDR1 MNHEY, CDR2 SVGAGI. V was shortened by 7 bases and J by 6 bases, with 9 bases between the two germline ends. CDR3 length: 11 residues. CDR3 coding DNA: TGTGCCAGCAAATGGGGGGCTGAAGCTTTCTTT. Its translation: CASKWGAEAFF.